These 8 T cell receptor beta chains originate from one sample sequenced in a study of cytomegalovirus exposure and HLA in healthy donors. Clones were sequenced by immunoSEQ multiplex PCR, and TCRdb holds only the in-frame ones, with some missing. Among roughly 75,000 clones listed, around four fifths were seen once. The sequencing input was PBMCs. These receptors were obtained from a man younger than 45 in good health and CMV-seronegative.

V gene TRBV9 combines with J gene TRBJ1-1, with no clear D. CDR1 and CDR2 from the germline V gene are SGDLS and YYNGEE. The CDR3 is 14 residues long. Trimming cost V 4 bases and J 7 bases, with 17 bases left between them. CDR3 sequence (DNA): TGTGCCAGCAGCCCTCCGGCAGCATCGGGTGAAGCTTTCTTT. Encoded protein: CASSPPAASGEAFF.

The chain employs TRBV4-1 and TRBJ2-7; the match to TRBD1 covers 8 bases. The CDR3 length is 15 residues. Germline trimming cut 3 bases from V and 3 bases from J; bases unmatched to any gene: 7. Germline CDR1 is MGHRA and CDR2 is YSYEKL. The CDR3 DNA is TGCGCCAGCAGCCAGGGCCAGGGGGCCGGCTACGAGCAGTACTTC. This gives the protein CASSQGQGAGYEQYF.

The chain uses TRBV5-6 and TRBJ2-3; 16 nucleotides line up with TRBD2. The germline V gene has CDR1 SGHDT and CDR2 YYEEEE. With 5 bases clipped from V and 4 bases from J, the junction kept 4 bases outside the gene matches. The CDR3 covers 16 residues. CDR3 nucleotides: TGTGCCAGCAGGGGACTAGCGGGAGGGCGCGCAGATACGCAGTATTTT. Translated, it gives CASRGLAGGRADTQYF.

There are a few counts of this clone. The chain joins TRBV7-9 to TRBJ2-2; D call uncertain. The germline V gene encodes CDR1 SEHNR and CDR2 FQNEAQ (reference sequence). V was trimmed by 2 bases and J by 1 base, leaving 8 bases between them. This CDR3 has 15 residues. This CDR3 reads CASSLRTGNTGELFF. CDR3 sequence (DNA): TGTGCCAGCAGCTTAAGAACGGGGAACACCGGGGAGCTGTTTTTT.

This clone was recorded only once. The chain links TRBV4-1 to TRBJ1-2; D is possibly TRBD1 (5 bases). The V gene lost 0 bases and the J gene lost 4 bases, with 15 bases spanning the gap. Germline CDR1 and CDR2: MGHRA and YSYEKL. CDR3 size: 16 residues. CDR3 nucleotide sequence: TGCGCCAGCAGCCAAGATCGAACGCGGGGCGGCTATGGCTACACCTTC. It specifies CASSQDRTRGGYGYTF.

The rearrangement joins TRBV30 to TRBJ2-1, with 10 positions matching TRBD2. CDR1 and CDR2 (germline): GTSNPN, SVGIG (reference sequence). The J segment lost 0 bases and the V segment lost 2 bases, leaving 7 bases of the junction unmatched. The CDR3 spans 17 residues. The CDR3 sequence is CAWSSLAGVSSYNEQFF. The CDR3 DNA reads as TGTGCCTGGAGTTCCCTAGCGGGGGTTAGCTCCTACAATGAGCAGTTCTTC.

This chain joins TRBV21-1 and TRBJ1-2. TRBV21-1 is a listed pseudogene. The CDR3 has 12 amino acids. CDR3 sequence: CATRGRREGYTF. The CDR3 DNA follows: TGTGCCACCCGCGGACGCCGGGAGGGCTACACCTTC.

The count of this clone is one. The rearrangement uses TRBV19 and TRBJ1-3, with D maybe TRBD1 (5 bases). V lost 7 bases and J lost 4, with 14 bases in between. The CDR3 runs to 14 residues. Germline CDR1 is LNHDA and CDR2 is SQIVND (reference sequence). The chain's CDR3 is CASKKGIEGNTIYF. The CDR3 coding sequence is TGTGCCAGTAAAAAGGGGATCGAAGGAAACACCATATATTTT.